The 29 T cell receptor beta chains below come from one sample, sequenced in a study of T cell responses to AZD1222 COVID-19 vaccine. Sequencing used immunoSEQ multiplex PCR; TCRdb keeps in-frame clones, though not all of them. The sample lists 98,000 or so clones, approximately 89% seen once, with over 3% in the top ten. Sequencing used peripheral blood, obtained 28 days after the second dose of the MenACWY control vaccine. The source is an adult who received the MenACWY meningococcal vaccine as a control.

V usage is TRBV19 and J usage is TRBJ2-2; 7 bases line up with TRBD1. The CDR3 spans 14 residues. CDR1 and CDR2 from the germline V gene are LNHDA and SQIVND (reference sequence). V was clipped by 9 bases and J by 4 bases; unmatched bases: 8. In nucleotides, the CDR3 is TGTGCCAGCGCAGACAGGGAAGTCACCGGGGAGCTGTTTTTT. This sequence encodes CASADREVTGELFF.

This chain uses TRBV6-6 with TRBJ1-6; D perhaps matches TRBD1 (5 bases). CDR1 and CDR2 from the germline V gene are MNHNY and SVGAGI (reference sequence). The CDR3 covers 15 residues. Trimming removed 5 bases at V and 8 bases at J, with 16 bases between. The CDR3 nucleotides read TGTGCCAGCAGTCCAAAGGGGATTATTGATTCACCCCTCCACTTT. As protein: CASSPKGIIDSPLHF.

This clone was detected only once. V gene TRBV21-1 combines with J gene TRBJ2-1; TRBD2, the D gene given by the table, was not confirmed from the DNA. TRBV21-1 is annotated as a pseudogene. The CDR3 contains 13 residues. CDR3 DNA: TGTGCCAGCAGCATCCTCGGAGGGACGAGCAAGTTCTTC. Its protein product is CASSILGGTSKFF.

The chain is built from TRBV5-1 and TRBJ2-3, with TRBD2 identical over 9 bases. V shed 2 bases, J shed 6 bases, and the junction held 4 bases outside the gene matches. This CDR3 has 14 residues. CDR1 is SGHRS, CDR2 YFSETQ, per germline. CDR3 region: CASSFSSGADTQYF. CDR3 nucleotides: TGCGCCAGCAGCTTTTCTAGCGGGGCGGATACGCAGTATTTT.

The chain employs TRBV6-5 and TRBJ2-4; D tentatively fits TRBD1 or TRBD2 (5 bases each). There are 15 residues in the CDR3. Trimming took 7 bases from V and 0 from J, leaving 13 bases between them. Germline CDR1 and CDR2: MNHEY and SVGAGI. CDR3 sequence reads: CASTSRGQAKNIQYF. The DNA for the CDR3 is TGTGCCAGCACCTCGAGGGGCCAAGCCAAAAACATTCAGTACTTC.

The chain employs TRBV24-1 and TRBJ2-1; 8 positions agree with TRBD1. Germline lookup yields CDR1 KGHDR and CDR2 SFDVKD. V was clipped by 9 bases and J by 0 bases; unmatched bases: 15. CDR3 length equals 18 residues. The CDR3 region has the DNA TGTGCCACCTGTGGGGGGACAGGACCCTCGAGCTCCTACAATGAGCAGTTCTTC. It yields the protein CATCGGTGPSSSYNEQFF.

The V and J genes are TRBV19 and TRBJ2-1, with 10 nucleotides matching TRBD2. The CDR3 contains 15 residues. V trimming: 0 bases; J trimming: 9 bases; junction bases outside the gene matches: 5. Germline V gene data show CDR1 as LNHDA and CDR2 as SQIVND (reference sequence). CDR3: CASSIEPGLASEQFF. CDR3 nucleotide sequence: TGTGCCAGTAGTATAGAGCCGGGACTAGCGAGTGAGCAGTTCTTC.

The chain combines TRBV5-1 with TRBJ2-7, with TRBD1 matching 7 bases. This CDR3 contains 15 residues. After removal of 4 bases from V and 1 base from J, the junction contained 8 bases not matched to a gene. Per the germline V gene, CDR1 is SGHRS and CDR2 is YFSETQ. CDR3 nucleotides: TGCGCCAGCAGCCGTGGGACAGAAGCTTCCTACGAGCAGTACTTC. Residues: CASSRGTEASYEQYF.

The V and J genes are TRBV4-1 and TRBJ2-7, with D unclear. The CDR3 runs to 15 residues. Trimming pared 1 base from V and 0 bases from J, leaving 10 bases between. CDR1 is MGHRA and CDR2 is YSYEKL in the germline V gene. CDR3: CASSQASVASYEQYF. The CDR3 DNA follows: TGCGCCAGCAGCCAAGCGTCAGTGGCCTCCTACGAGCAGTACTTC.

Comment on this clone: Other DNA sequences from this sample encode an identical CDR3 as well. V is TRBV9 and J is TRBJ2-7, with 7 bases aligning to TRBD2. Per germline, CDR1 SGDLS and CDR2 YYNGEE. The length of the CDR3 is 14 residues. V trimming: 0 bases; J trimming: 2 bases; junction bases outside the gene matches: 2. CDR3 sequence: CASSVGGGTYEQYF. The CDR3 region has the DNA TGTGCCAGCAGCGTAGGGGGAGGGACCTACGAGCAGTACTTC.

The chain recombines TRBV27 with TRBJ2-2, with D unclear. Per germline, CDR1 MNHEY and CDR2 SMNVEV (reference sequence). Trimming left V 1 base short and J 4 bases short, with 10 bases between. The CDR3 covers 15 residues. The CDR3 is CASSLYPGRTGELFF. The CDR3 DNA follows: TGTGCCAGCAGTTTATACCCAGGACGCACCGGGGAGCTGTTTTTT.

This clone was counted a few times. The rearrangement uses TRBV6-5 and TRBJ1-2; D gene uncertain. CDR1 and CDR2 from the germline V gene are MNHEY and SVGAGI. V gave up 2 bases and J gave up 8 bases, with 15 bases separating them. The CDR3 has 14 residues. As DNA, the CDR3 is TGTGCCAGCAGTTACGACGCCGCTTATATGGGCTACACCTTC. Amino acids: CASSYDAAYMGYTF.

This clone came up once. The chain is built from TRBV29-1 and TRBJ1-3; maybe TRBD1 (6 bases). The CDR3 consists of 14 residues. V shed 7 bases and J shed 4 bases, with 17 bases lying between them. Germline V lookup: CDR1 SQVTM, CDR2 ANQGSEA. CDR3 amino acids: CSAETGGTGNTIYF. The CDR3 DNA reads TGCAGCGCCGAGACAGGAGGGACGGGAAACACCATATATTTT.

CDR3 sequence (DNA): TGTGCCAGCAGTGGACAGCGGATAGGCTATGGCTACACCTTC. This gives the protein CASSGQRIGYGYTF. V and J are TRBV3-1 (or the pseudogene TRBV3-2) and TRBJ1-2; weak D call: TRBD1 (6 bases). Germline V CDR1 and CDR2: LGHDT, YNNKEL (reference sequence). The CDR3 has 14 residues. V was trimmed by 6 bases and J by 4 bases, leaving 15 bases between them.

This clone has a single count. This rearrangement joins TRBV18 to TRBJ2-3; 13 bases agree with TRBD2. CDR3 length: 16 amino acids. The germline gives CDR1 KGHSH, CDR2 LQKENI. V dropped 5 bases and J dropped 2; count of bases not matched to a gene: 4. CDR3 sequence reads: CASSKTSGGPTDTQYF. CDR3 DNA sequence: TGTGCCAGCTCAAAGACTAGCGGGGGGCCCACAGATACGCAGTATTTT.

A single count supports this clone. The CDR3 DNA reads TGTGCCAGCAGCCCTTTACAGGGGGCTTACGAGCAGTACTTC. Protein: CASSPLQGAYEQYF. This chain connects TRBV7-8 to TRBJ2-7, with 9 positions matching TRBD1. Unmatched junction bases numbered 6, after V lost 5 bases and J lost 4 bases. The CDR3 contains 14 residues. CDR1 and CDR2 (germline): SGHVS, FQNEAQ. The full variable domain, its missing parts supplied by reference TRBV7-8 and TRBJ2-7, is GAGVSQSPRYKVAKRGQDVALRCDPISGHVSLFWYQQALGQGPEFLTYFQNEAQLDKSGLPSDRFFAERPEGSVSTLKIQRTQQEDSAVYLCASSPLQGAYEQYFGPGTRLTVT.

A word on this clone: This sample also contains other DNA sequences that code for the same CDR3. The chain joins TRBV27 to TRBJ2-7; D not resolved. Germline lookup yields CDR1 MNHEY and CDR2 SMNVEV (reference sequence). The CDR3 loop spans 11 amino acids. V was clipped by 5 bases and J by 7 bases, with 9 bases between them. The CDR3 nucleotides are TGTGCCAGCAGTAAAGGGCGGGAGCAGTACTTC. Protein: CASSKGREQYF.

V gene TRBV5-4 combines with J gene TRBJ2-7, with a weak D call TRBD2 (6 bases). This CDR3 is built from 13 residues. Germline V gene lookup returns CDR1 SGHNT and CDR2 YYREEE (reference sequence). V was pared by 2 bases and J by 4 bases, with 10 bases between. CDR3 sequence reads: CASSFGSSYEQYF. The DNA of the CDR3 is TGTGCCAGCAGCTTCGGGAGTTCGTACGAGCAGTACTTC. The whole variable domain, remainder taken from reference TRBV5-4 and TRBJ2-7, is ETGVTQSPTHLIKTRGQQVTLRCSSQSGHNTVSWYQQALGQGPQFIFQYYREEENGRGNFPPRFSGLQFPNYSSELNVNALELDDSALYLCASSFGSSYEQYFGPGTRLTVT.

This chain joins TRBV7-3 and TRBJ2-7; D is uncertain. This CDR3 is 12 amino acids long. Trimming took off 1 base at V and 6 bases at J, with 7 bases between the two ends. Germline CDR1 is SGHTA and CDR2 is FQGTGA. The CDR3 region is CASSLIESEQYF. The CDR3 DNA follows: TGTGCCAGCAGCTTAATTGAGTCCGAGCAGTACTTC. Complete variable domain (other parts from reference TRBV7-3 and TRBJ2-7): GAGVSQTPSNKVTEKGKYVELRCDPISGHTALYWYRQSLGQGPEFLIYFQGTGAADDSGLPNDRFFAVRPEGSVSTLKIQRTERGDSAVYLCASSLIESEQYFGPGTRLTVT.

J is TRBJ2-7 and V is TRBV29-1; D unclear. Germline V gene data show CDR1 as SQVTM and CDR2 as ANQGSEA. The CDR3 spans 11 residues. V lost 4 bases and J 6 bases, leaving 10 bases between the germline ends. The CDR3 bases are TGCAGCGTTGGTCGAGGTGGCGAGCAGTACTTC. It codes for CSVGRGGEQYF.

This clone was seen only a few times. CDR3 amino acids: CASSLASGGASHEQYF. As DNA, the CDR3 is TGCGCCAGCAGCTTGGCCTCAGGGGGCGCGAGCCACGAGCAGTACTTC. This sequence joins TRBV5-1 and TRBJ2-7; 8 bases agree with TRBD1. Trimming took 0 bases from V and 5 from J; bases not matched to a gene: 10. The CDR3 spans 16 residues. The germline V gene has CDR1 SGHRS and CDR2 YFSETQ.

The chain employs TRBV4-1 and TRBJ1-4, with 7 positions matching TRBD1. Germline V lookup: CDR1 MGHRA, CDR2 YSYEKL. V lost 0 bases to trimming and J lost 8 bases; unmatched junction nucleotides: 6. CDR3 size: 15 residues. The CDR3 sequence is CASSQDRDRSEKLFF. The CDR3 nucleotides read TGCGCCAGCAGCCAAGATAGGGACAGAAGCGAAAAACTGTTTTTT.

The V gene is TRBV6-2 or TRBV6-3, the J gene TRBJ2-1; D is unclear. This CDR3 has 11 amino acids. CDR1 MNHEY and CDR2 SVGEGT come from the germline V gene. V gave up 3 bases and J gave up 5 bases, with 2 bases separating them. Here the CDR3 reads CASSYNNEQFF. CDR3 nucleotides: TGTGCCAGCAGTTATAACAATGAGCAGTTCTTC.

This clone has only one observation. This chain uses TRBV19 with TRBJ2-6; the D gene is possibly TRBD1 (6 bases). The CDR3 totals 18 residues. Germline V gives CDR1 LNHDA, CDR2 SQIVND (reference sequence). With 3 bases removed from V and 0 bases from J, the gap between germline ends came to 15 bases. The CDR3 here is CASSISTGQSSGANVLTF. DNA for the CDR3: TGTGCCAGTAGTATTTCTACAGGGCAAAGCTCTGGGGCCAACGTCCTGACTTTC.

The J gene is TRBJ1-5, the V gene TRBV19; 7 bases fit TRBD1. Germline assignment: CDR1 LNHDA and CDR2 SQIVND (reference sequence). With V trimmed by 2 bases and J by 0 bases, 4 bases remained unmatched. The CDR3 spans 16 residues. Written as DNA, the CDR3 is TGTGCCAGTAGTATATCAAACAGGGGTAGCAATCAGCCCCAGCATTTT. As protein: CASSISNRGSNQPQHF.

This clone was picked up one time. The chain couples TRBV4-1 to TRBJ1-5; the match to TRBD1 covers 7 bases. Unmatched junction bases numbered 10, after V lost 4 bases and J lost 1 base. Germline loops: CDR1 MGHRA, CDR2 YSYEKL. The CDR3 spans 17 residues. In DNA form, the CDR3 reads TGCGCCAGCAGCCCAGGAGCGGTGGACAGGAGCAATCAGCCCCAGCATTTT. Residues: CASSPGAVDRSNQPQHF.

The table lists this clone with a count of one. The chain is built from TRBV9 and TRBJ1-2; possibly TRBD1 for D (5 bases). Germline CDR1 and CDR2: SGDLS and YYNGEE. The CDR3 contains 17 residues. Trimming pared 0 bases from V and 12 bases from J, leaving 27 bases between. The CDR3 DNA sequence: TGTGCCAGCAGCGTAGTCCGGGGCCCAGCCGAAGTAGCTTCCCACACCTTC. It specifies CASSVVRGPAEVASHTF.

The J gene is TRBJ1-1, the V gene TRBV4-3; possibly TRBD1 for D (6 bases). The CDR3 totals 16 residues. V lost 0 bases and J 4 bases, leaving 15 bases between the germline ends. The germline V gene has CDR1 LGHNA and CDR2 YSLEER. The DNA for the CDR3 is TGCGCCAGCAGCCAAGACGGAGGACAGTGGCGCACTGAAGCTTTCTTT. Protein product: CASSQDGGQWRTEAFF.

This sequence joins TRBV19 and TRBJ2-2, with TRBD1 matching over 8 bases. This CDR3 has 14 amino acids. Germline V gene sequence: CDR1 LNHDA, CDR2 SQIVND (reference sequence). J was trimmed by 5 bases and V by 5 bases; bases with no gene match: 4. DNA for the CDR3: TGTGCCAGTAGTGGGTGGACAGGGACCGGGGAGCTGTTTTTT. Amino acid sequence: CASSGWTGTGELFF.